This is a list of T cell receptor beta chains from one sample in a study of blood T cell repertoires in COVID-19. Measured with immunoSEQ multiplex PCR; TCRdb has only the in-frame clones, and not every one. Of 200,000 or so clones in the sample, roughly 80% are singletons; the top ten hold over 6.5%. The sequencing input was PBMCs or T cells enriched from blood (not recorded which). All receptors derive from a middle-aged man who had recovered from COVID-19. CDR3s include the opening cysteine and the closing phenylalanine or tryptophan. D genes are given only for firm matches. Size is stated for part of the rows, as once, few or many counts, or as a class when the clone is expanded.

J	size	D	V	CDR3	DNA
TRBJ1-2	-	TRBD1	TRBV29-1	CSVAGTGGNYGYTF	TGCAGCGTTGCCGGGACAGGGGGCAACTATGGCTACACCTTC
TRBJ1-1	-	TRBD1	TRBV6-6	CATTLTGAGTEAFF	TGTGCCACCACCTTGACAGGGGCCGGCACTGAAGCTTTCTTT
TRBJ1-6	once	-	TRBV6-6	CASSPSQDGALHF	TGTGCCAGCAGCCCTAGCCAGGACGGTGCCCTCCACTTT
TRBJ2-1	-	-	TRBV4-2	CASSYHLDSYNEQFF	TGTGCCAGCAGCTATCACTTGGACAGTTACAATGAGCAGTTCTTC
TRBJ1-5	-	-	TRBV28	CASSLETIRPQPQHF	TGTGCCAGCAGTCTCGAGACAATCCGGCCTCAGCCCCAGCATTTT
TRBJ2-5	-	TRBD2	TRBV15	CATSKSGGVETQYF	TGTGCCACCAGCAAAAGCGGGGGTGTGGAGACCCAGTACTTC
TRBJ1-6	-	-	TRBV5-1	CASSIGQLGYNSPLHF	TGCGCCAGCAGCATCGGACAGCTCGGATACAATTCACCCCTCCACTTT
TRBJ2-5	-	-	TRBV9	CASSGGALETQYF	TGTGCCAGCAGCGGAGGCGCCCTGGAGACCCAGTACTTC
TRBJ2-5	-	TRBD2	TRBV5-1	CASSREVAGSQETQYF	TGCGCCAGCAGCCGAGAAGTAGCGGGGTCCCAAGAGACCCAGTACTTC
TRBJ2-1	-	TRBD2	TRBV6-2/TRBV6-3	CASSYSPGTSGYNEQFF	TGTGCCAGCAGTTACTCGCCCGGGACTAGCGGGTACAATGAGCAGTTCTTC
TRBJ1-4	-	-	TRBV5-5	CASSLPGINEKLFF	TGTGCCAGCAGCTTGCCCGGGATTAATGAAAAACTGTTTTTT
TRBJ1-1	few	TRBD1	TRBV10-3	CAIRGGQGRNTEAFF	TGTGCCATCAGGGGTGGACAGGGGAGGAACACTGAAGCTTTCTTT
TRBJ1-2	-	-	TRBV7-9	CASSLTEIYGYTF	TGTGCCAGCAGCTTAACAGAGATCTATGGCTACACCTTC
TRBJ2-7	once	TRBD2	TRBV5-6	CASSYGLAGELKGEQYF	TGTGCCAGCAGCTACGGACTAGCGGGGGAGCTTAAGGGTGAGCAGTACTTC
TRBJ1-1	-	-	TRBV6-5	CASSYSERVNTEAFF	TGTGCCAGCAGTTACTCGGAGAGGGTGAACACTGAAGCTTTCTTT
TRBJ2-2	-	-	TRBV2	CASRLTIGGGELFF	TGTGCCAGCAGGTTGACTATTGGAGGCGGGGAGCTGTTTTTT
TRBJ2-5	-	TRBD2	TRBV27	CASSFLAAGLETQYF	TGTGCCAGCAGTTTTCTAGCGGCCGGATTGGAGACCCAGTACTTC
TRBJ2-7	-	-	TRBV28	CASRNEQGRLDEQYF	TGTGCCAGCAGGAATGAACAGGGTCGGCTCGACGAGCAGTACTTC
TRBJ1-3	-	-	TRBV5-6	CASSLWSTAGNTIYF	TGTGCCAGCAGCTTGTGGTCTACGGCTGGAAACACCATATATTTT
TRBJ2-1	-	-	TRBV5-4	CASTRVDGDNEQFF	TGTGCCAGCACGCGGGTGGACGGAGACAATGAGCAGTTCTTC
TRBJ1-1	-	TRBD1	TRBV5-6	CASSPLDRADTEAFF	TGTGCCAGCAGCCCTCTAGACAGGGCGGACACTGAAGCTTTCTTT
TRBJ2-1	-	TRBD1	TRBV5-1	CASSDGQGVSEQFF	TGCGCCAGCAGCGACGGACAGGGGGTGAGTGAGCAGTTCTTC
TRBJ2-7	-	-	TRBV3-1/TRBV3-2	CASSLEDRAYEQYF	TGTGCCAGCAGCCTAGAGGACAGAGCCTACGAGCAGTACTTC
TRBJ2-7	once	-	TRBV30	CAWSVKYRDFHEQYF	TGTGCCTGGAGTGTCAAATACCGGGACTTCCACGAGCAGTACTTC
TRBJ1-1	-	-	TRBV5-1	CASSQNTEAFF	TGCGCCAGCAGCCAGAACACTGAAGCTTTCTTT
TRBJ1-3	few	TRBD1	TRBV7-3	CASSSGGPGNTIYF	TGTGCCAGCAGCTCAGGGGGCCCTGGAAACACCATATATTTT
TRBJ1-3	-	-	TRBV9	CASSVYLGNTIYF	TGTGCCAGCAGCGTTTACTTAGGAAACACCATATATTTT
TRBJ1-1	-	-	TRBV27	CASSPDRALRSTNTEAFF	TGTGCCAGCAGTCCGGACAGAGCCCTACGATCAACAAACACTGAAGCTTTCTTT
TRBJ1-1	-	-	TRBV5-4	CASSPLGNTEAFF	TGTGCCAGCAGCCCACTAGGGAACACTGAAGCTTTCTTT
TRBJ1-3	-	TRBD1	TRBV30	CAWGTGGGNTIYF	TGTGCCTGGGGAACAGGGGGAGGAAACACCATATATTTT
TRBJ1-5	-	-	TRBV6-5	CASQDYQPQHF	TGTGCCAGCCAGGACTATCAGCCCCAGCATTTT
TRBJ2-6	-	TRBD1	TRBV4-2	CASSPQTGAGANVLTF	TGTGCCAGCAGCCCGCAAACAGGGGCTGGGGCCAACGTCCTGACTTTC
TRBJ2-1	-	-	TRBV2	CAREAESYNEQFF	TGTGCCAGGGAAGCGGAGTCCTACAATGAGCAGTTCTTC
TRBJ1-1	-	-	TRBV10-3	CATAGFGNTEAFF	TGTGCCACCGCAGGGTTCGGAAACACTGAAGCTTTCTTT
TRBJ2-3	-	-	TRBV5-1	CASSLVWLANSTQYF	TGCGCCAGCAGCTTGGTCTGGCTAGCGAATAGTACGCAGTATTTT
TRBJ2-7	-	-	TRBV2	CASSDRALREQYF	TGTGCCAGCAGTGACAGGGCTCTGAGGGAGCAGTACTTC
TRBJ1-1	-	TRBD1	TRBV3-1/TRBV3-2	CASSQGTGGFAEAFF	TGTGCCAGCAGCCAAGGGACAGGGGGCTTCGCTGAAGCTTTCTTT
TRBJ1-1	-	TRBD1	TRBV6-2/TRBV6-3	CASSSGQYTEAFF	TGTGCCAGCAGTTCGGGACAGTACACTGAAGCTTTCTTT
TRBJ1-1	-	TRBD1	TRBV28	CASSSLDRGDIPFF	TGTGCCAGCAGTTCGCTAGACAGGGGCGACATTCCTTTCTTT
TRBJ2-7	once	-	TRBV28	CASSRTGTSAYEQYF	TGTGCCAGCAGCCGGACTGGGACATCGGCCTACGAGCAGTACTTC
TRBJ1-5	-	-	TRBV19	CASSTGSYSNQPQHF	TGTGCCAGTAGTACTGGGAGTTATAGCAATCAGCCCCAGCATTTT
TRBJ2-1	-	TRBD2	TRBV29-1	CSVEGGLAGAYNEQFF	TGCAGCGTTGAAGGGGGTCTAGCGGGGGCCTACAATGAGCAGTTCTTC
TRBJ1-1	-	TRBD1	TRBV28	CASSSDRASVRNTEAFF	TGTGCCAGCAGTTCGGACAGGGCGAGTGTTAGGAACACTGAAGCTTTCTTT
TRBJ2-7	once	-	TRBV24-1	CATISPTGEQYF	TGTGCCACCATTTCCCCTACTGGCGAGCAGTACTTC